The 26 T cell receptor beta chains reported below all come from one sample, sequenced in a study of T cells in Graves' hyperthyroidism and ophthalmopathy. Amplified TCR beta CDR3 regions came from RNA transcripts. HTBI primers were employed in a first-round RT-PCR of the TCR CDR3. TCRdb re-called the multiplex PCR reads through MiXCR, storing one row per CDR3 protein. The data contain a few hundred thousand distinct CDR3 sequences, approximately 13% of them seen just once; the ten biggest clones take up about 20%. The sequencing sample was made of blood. These receptor sequences come from a man aged 30-40 years with Graves' hyperthyroidism that later progressed to Graves' ophthalmopathy.

About this clonotype: A read error may account for a junction end that differs from germline. V and J are TRBV12-3 or TRBV12-4 and TRBJ2-1; 10 bases match TRBD2. The CDR3 is made up of 18 amino acids. The CDR3, as DNA: TGTGCCAGCAGCACCGGGTCTAGCGGGGGCTGGTCCTACAATGAGCAGTGCTTC. Its protein is CASSTGSSGGWSYNEQCF.

In its sample, this clonotype was seen a few times. The chain is built from TRBV4-1 and TRBJ1-5; a weak D match, TRBD1 (5 bases). Per germline, CDR1 MGHRA and CDR2 YSYEKL. The CDR3 is 15 residues long. V was shortened by 4 bases and J by 2 bases, with 12 bases between the two germline ends. In nucleotides, the CDR3 is TGCGCCAGCAGCCGCTACGGGGGAGGCAATCAGCCCCAGCATTTT. Its translation is CASSRYGGGNQPQHF.

The chain carries TRBV7-9 and TRBJ1-1, with D possibly being TRBD1 (5 bases). Germline CDR1 is SEHNR and CDR2 is FQNEAQ (reference sequence). The V end lost 1 base, the J end lost 0 bases, and 9 bases lay between the germline ends. This CDR3 is built from 15 residues. The chain's CDR3 is CASSLVAGVNTEAFF. DNA of the CDR3: TGTGCCAGCAGCTTAGTAGCGGGGGTGAACACTGAAGCTTTCTTT.

Ten or more counts support this clonotype. V and J are TRBV28 and TRBJ1-2, with D unresolved. Germline CDR1 is MDHEN and CDR2 is SYDVKM. The CDR3 has 12 amino acids. The V end was cut by 9 bases, the J end by 4 bases, with 12 bases between. The CDR3 nucleotides are TGTGCCAGTTCCCCTCCTGGCTATGGCTACACCTTC. Translation gives CASSPPGYGYTF.

This chain links TRBV30 with TRBJ2-1, with D perhaps assigned TRBD1 or TRBD2 (5 bases each). The CDR3 is 14 amino acids. The V gene's germline CDR1 is GTSNPN and CDR2 SVGIG (reference sequence). Trimming took 6 bases from V and 4 from J, leaving 16 bases between them. The CDR3 coding sequence is TGTGCCTGTCCGGGGCCCAGACAATACAATGAGCAGTTCTTC. This codes for CACPGPRQYNEQFF.

This clonotype was seen only a few times. Written as DNA, the CDR3 is TGCGCCAGCAGCCCGATAGCGGGGGGCACCGGGGAGCTGTTTTTT. Its protein product is CASSPIAGGTGELFF. The chain joins TRBV4-1 to TRBJ2-2; the match to TRBD2 covers 10 bases. V lost 4 bases to trimming and J lost 4 bases; unmatched junction nucleotides: 3. The CDR3 is 15 residues long. The germline V gene encodes CDR1 MGHRA and CDR2 YSYEKL.

This clonotype was observed once. The chain recombines TRBV5-8 with TRBJ1-2; 10 bases fit TRBD1. The ends lost 0 bases at V and 5 bases at J; junction bases unmatched: 7. CDR3 length equals 16 residues. Germline CDR1 SGHTS, CDR2 YDEGEE. The CDR3 protein is CASSLGRDRGLYGYTF. As DNA, the CDR3 is TGTGCCAGCAGCTTGGGCCGGGACAGGGGACTTTATGGCTACACCTTC. Filled out from reference TRBV5-8 and TRBJ1-2, the complete variable domain reads EAGVTQSPTHLIKTRGQQATLRCSPISGHTSVYWYQQALGLGLQFLLWYDEGEERNRGNFPPRFSGRQFPNYSSELNVNALELEDSALYLCASSLGRDRGLYGYTFGSGTRLTVV.

Concerning this clonotype: This may arise from a read error, as a much more abundant clone is one base away. The conserved final phenylalanine or tryptophan is absent from the CDR3, which likely points to a read error. The chain employs TRBV2 and TRBJ2-2; no definite D call. Germline-derived CDR1 and CDR2 are SNHLY and FYNNEI. This CDR3 has 14 residues. Trimming took 0 bases from V and 6 from J, leaving 8 bases between them. Here the CDR3 DNA reads TGTGCCAGCAGTGAAGCGCAGCAGGCCGGGGAGCTGTTTTCT. The encoded protein is CASSEAQQAGELFS.

This clonotype was seen a handful of times. The genes are TRBV20-1 and TRBJ1-1; 10 positions match TRBD1. Germline CDR1 is DFQATT and CDR2 is SNEGSKA (reference sequence). J gave up 5 bases and V 5 bases, and 14 bases lay outside the gene matches. This CDR3 comprises 16 residues. CDR3 coding DNA: TGCAGTGCTTTCATCATGAAACCGGACAGGGGGACTGAAGCTTTCTTT. This gives the protein CSAFIMKPDRGTEAFF.

V is TRBV9 and J is TRBJ2-7, with 10 nucleotides matching TRBD1. Germline values: CDR1 SGDLS, CDR2 YYNGEE. The CDR3 length is 14 residues. V trimming: 4 bases; J trimming: 6 bases; junction bases outside the gene matches: 7. The DNA for the CDR3 is TGTGCCAGCAGCAGAGAGGGACAGGGGCTCGAGCAGTACTTC. Its protein product is CASSREGQGLEQYF.

The chain uses TRBV20-1 and TRBJ2-1; 11 bases agree with TRBD2. The J segment lost 3 bases and the V segment lost 4 bases, leaving 14 bases of the junction unmatched. This CDR3 has 18 amino acids. CDR1 and CDR2 (germline): DFQATT, SNEGSKA (reference sequence). The CDR3 bases are TGCAGTGCTATGAGGGCTAGCGGGGGGTACTTCTACTACAATGAGCAGTTCTTC. It translates to CSAMRASGGYFYYNEQFF.

The V and J genes are TRBV12-3 or TRBV12-4 and TRBJ1-6; D is perhaps TRBD1 (6 bases). The V end was cut by 3 bases, the J end by 5 bases, with 11 bases between. This CDR3 is 15 amino acids long. CDR3 sequence: CASSFQGLDNSPLHF. As DNA, the CDR3 is TGTGCCAGCAGTTTCCAGGGGCTGGATAATTCACCCCTCCACTTT.

In its sample, this clonotype was seen many times. The rearrangement uses TRBV3-1 and TRBJ1-2; D is uncertain. The V end lost 1 base, the J end lost 5 bases, and 11 bases lay between the germline ends. Germline assignment: CDR1 LGHDT and CDR2 YNNKEL (reference sequence). The CDR3 is 14 amino acids. The CDR3 sequence is CASSQAGREYGYTF. For the CDR3, the DNA is TGTGCCAGCAGCCAAGCTGGCAGAGAGTATGGCTACACCTTC.

The V gene is TRBV29-1, the J gene TRBJ2-7, with 7 positions matching TRBD2. Germline V gene lookup returns CDR1 SQVTM and CDR2 ANQGSEA. Trimming at V came to 4 bases and at J to 3 bases, leaving 6 bases not matched to a gene. The CDR3 runs 13 residues. CDR3 residues: CSVGGTGGYEQYF. The CDR3, as DNA: TGCAGCGTTGGCGGGACGGGAGGCTACGAGCAGTACTTC.

The CDR3 DNA reads as TGTGCCAGCAGCTTCACAGGGGGCGCTGGGGCCAACGTCCTGACTTTC. The encoded protein is CASSFTGGAGANVLTF. V is TRBV7-9 and J is TRBJ2-6; TRBD1 aligns across 9 bases. CDR3 length: 16 amino acids. The germline V gene encodes CDR1 SEHNR and CDR2 FQNEAQ (reference sequence). The junction had 2 bases not matched to a gene; V was cut back by 3 bases and J by 2 bases. Full variable domain (remainder filled in from reference TRBV7-9 and TRBJ2-6): DTGVSQNPRHKITKRGQNVTFRCDPISEHNRLYWYRQTLGQGPEFLTYFQNEAQLEKSRLLSDRFSAERPKGSFSTLEIQRTEQGDSAMYLCASSFTGGAGANVLTFGAGSRLTVL.

This clonotype was seen more than once but under ten times. J is TRBJ2-5 and V is TRBV13; TRBD2 matches 15 bases. In germline, CDR1 is PRHDT, CDR2 FYEKMQ (reference sequence). This CDR3 contains 18 residues. V gave up 5 bases and J gave up 4 bases; unmatched junction bases: 11. CDR3 region: CASSIRTSGGVLGETQYF. The CDR3, as DNA: TGTGCCAGCAGCATACGGACTAGCGGGGGGGTTTTAGGAGAGACCCAGTACTTC. Full variable domain (outside the CDR3, taken from reference TRBV13 and TRBJ2-5): AAGVIQSPRHLIKEKRETATLKCYPIPRHDTVYWYQQGPGQDPQFLISFYEKMQSDKGSIPDRFSAQQFSDYHSELNMSSLELGDSALYFCASSIRTSGGVLGETQYFGPGTRLLVL.

This clonotype was found many times. The chain employs TRBV13 and TRBJ2-5; a possible D gene is TRBD2 (6 bases). The CDR3 extends over 14 amino acids. Germline V gene data show CDR1 as PRHDT and CDR2 as FYEKMQ (reference sequence). With 5 bases removed from V and 1 base from J, the gap between germline ends came to 11 bases. This CDR3 is CASSPGEAQETQYF. The DNA of the CDR3 is TGTGCCAGCAGCCCTGGGGAGGCCCAAGAGACCCAGTACTTC.

This clonotype has ten or more counts. This CDR3 is CASSYLRGLCSPNTQYF. CDR3 in DNA: TGTGCCAGCAGTTACCTCAGAGGGCTCTGTAGTCCAAATACGCAGTATTTT. The genes are TRBV6-5 and TRBJ2-3; D is perhaps TRBD2 (5 bases). V was shortened by 2 bases and J by 7 bases, with 22 bases between the two germline ends. CDR1 and CDR2 (germline): MNHEY, SVGAGI. The CDR3 is made up of 17 amino acids.

The J gene is TRBJ1-6, the V gene TRBV5-5; a weak D match, TRBD1 (6 bases). Looked up from germline, CDR1 is SGHKS and CDR2 is YYEKEE (reference sequence). V dropped 0 bases and J dropped 5 bases, with 9 bases sitting between them. The CDR3 length is 15 residues. This CDR3 reads CASSLGEGDNSPLHF. Written as DNA, the CDR3 is TGTGCCAGCAGCTTGGGTGAGGGGGATAATTCACCCCTCCACTTT.

This clonotype was recorded at least ten times. This rearrangement joins TRBV5-1 to TRBJ1-3, with a possible D match to TRBD1 (6 bases). Trimming removed 3 bases at V and 2 bases at J, with 9 bases between. CDR1 and CDR2 from the germline V gene are SGHRS and YFSETQ. The CDR3 is 14 amino acids. The CDR3 here is CASSSPGAGNTIYF. The CDR3 nucleotides are TGCGCCAGCAGCTCCCCAGGGGCTGGAAACACCATATATTTT.

The chain is built from TRBV4-2 and TRBJ2-1, with D tentatively TRBD2 (5 bases). The germline CDR1 and CDR2 sequences are LGHNA and YNFKEQ. Trimming removed 0 bases at V and 4 bases at J, with 10 bases between. The CDR3 has 15 amino acids. CDR3 nucleotide sequence: TGTGCCAGCAGCCAAGATGTAGCGCGGTACAATGAGCAGTTCTTC. This encodes CASSQDVARYNEQFF.

The sample holds many counts of this clonotype. V usage is TRBV7-2 and J usage is TRBJ1-1; a possible D gene is TRBD1 (6 bases). The CDR3 totals 15 residues. Germline V lookup: CDR1 SGHTA, CDR2 FQGNSA. Trimming shortened V by 2 bases and J by 2 bases, and 12 bases separated the two germline ends. CDR3 coding DNA: TGTGCCAGCAGCTTATATCGGACAGCTAACACTGAAGCTTTCTTT. Translated, it gives CASSLYRTANTEAFF.

In its sample, this clonotype was seen many times. The CDR3 is CASSSSSHTYGYTF. In DNA, the CDR3 is TGTGCCAGCAGCTCGTCGAGCCACACCTATGGCTACACCTTC. This chain joins TRBV2 and TRBJ1-2; D not certain. Germline CDR1 is SNHLY and CDR2 is FYNNEI. This CDR3 has 14 residues. Trimming left V 6 bases short and J 4 bases short, with 15 bases between.

This clonotype has a handful of counts. A much larger clonotype is one base distant, so this may be a read error. The chain combines TRBV5-1 with TRBJ1-1, with unresolved D. Germline V CDR1 and CDR2: SGHRS, YFSETQ. The CDR3 runs 15 residues. Here the CDR3 reads CASSTNRAGGTEAYF. The CDR3 DNA sequence: TGCGCCAGCAGCACAAACCGGGCCGGAGGTACTGAAGCTTACTTT.

This clonotype has a count of ten or more. The V call is TRBV27, the J call TRBJ2-1; the match to TRBD2 covers 11 bases. Germline CDR1 is MNHEY and CDR2 is SMNVEV (reference sequence). J was trimmed by 1 base and V by 5 bases; bases with no gene match: 13. CDR3 length equals 19 residues. The CDR3 protein is CASSDKATSGVTSYNEQFF. Here the CDR3 DNA reads TGTGCCAGCAGTGACAAGGCGACTAGCGGGGTAACTTCCTACAATGAGCAGTTCTTC.

This clonotype was counted ten times or more. The rearrangement joins TRBV12-5 to TRBJ1-6; 8 positions agree with TRBD1. CDR1 and CDR2 (germline): LGHNT, FRNRAP. The CDR3 has 17 amino acids. V lost 1 base and J lost 5; bases outside the gene matches: 7. The CDR3 nucleotides read TGTGCTAGTGGTTTGGACGCCACAGGGGGGAATAATTCACCCCTCCACTTT. It yields the protein CASGLDATGGNNSPLHF.